Following are 29 T cell receptor beta chains from one sample sequenced in a study of CD8 T cells in Susac syndrome. With random hexamers, reverse transcription was performed on about 0.5 to 1 ug of RNA. TCRdb recomputed calls from the immunoSEQ multiplex PCR reads with MiXCR, one row per CDR3 protein. The profile covers about 26,000 distinct CDR3 sequences, with about 95% appearing a single time and about 0.26% taken by the ten largest. Sequencing used CD8+ T cells from PBMCs. The source is a human donor in good health.

The V and J genes are TRBV12-5 and TRBJ2-7; perhaps TRBD1 as D (7 bases). Germline CDR1 reads LGHNT; CDR2 reads FRNRAP. The CDR3 loop spans 17 amino acids. Trimming removed 5 bases from V and 3 bases from J, with 23 bases in between. This CDR3 reads CASGLGPHRGGYYEQYF. The CDR3, as DNA: TGTGCTAGTGGTCTTGGCCCGCACAGGGGAGGATACTACGAGCAGTACTTC.

This clonotype was detected once. V gene TRBV25-1 combines with J gene TRBJ1-6, with a possible D match to TRBD1 (6 bases). Germline V gives CDR1 MGHDK, CDR2 SYGVNS. The germline V and J ends were trimmed by 3 bases and 8 bases, with 11 bases remaining between them. The CDR3 is made up of 14 amino acids. CDR3 region: CASSDGGPYSPLHF. CDR3 bases: TGTGCCAGCAGTGATGGGGGGCCGTATTCACCCCTCCACTTT.

The CDR3 DNA reads TGTGCCAGCAGCGCAGGACAGGGGGCGGACTATGGCTACACCTTC. Its protein product is CASSAGQGADYGYTF. This chain connects TRBV9 to TRBJ1-2; TRBD1 aligns across 11 bases. Per the germline V gene, CDR1 is SGDLS and CDR2 is YYNGEE. The CDR3 extends over 15 amino acids. After removal of 3 bases from V and 3 bases from J, the junction contained 4 bases not matched to a gene.

The rearrangement joins TRBV19 to TRBJ1-2, with D perhaps TRBD1 (5 bases). V was trimmed by 0 bases and J by 5 bases, leaving 22 bases between them. CDR1 and CDR2 from the germline V gene are LNHDA and SQIVND (reference sequence). This CDR3 spans 18 amino acids. The chain's CDR3 is CASSIDHTGDRFWYGYTF. The CDR3 bases are TGTGCCAGTAGTATAGATCATACAGGAGACAGATTTTGGTATGGCTACACCTTC.

The V and J genes are TRBV27 and TRBJ1-2, with 7 positions matching TRBD1. The CDR3 has 11 amino acids. Germline-derived CDR1 and CDR2 are MNHEY and SMNVEV (reference sequence). The trim removed 11 bases at V and 4 bases at J, leaving 4 bases unmatched. This chain's CDR3 is CAPGGVYGYTF. The CDR3 coding sequence is TGTGCCCCAGGGGGGGTCTATGGCTACACCTTC.

The rearrangement uses TRBV3-1 and TRBJ2-3; a weak D match, TRBD1 (6 bases). This CDR3 contains 14 residues. V was shortened by 4 bases and J by 11 bases, with 19 bases between the two germline ends. CDR1 is LGHDT and CDR2 is YNNKEL in the germline V gene (reference sequence). The CDR3 sequence is CASSRIYGGRKQYF. The CDR3 bases are TGTGCCAGCAGCCGAATTTATGGGGGCCGAAAGCAGTATTTT.

The chain links TRBV7-2 to TRBJ1-2; TRBD1 agrees at 7 bases. Germline-derived CDR1 and CDR2 are SGHTA and FQGNSA. The length of the CDR3 is 12 residues. The V gene end was trimmed by 5 bases and the J gene end by 8 bases; junction bases not matched to a gene: 5. The CDR3 region has the DNA TGTGCCAGCAGCGCACAGGGGTACGGCTACACCTTC. Protein product: CASSAQGYGYTF.

V and J are TRBV20-1 and TRBJ2-5; D uncertain. This CDR3 has 14 amino acids. Trimming removed 0 bases from V and 1 base from J, with 9 bases in between. The germline V gene encodes CDR1 DFQATT and CDR2 SNEGSKA (reference sequence). The CDR3 region is CSAREGNLQETQYF. The CDR3 nucleotides read TGCAGTGCTAGAGAAGGGAACCTCCAAGAGACCCAGTACTTC.

This clonotype has only a few counts. The chain recombines TRBV5-1 with TRBJ2-2; TRBD2 is a possible D gene (7 bases). Per germline, CDR1 SGHRS and CDR2 YFSETQ. CDR3 length equals 16 residues. Trimming pared 4 bases from V and 1 base from J, leaving 14 bases between. This CDR3 is CASSLGGPGNTGELFF. The CDR3 DNA sequence: TGCGCCAGCAGCCTGGGGGGGCCGGGGAACACCGGGGAGCTGTTTTTT.

The chain employs TRBV6-2 or TRBV6-3 and TRBJ1-1; 8 positions agree with TRBD1. V was clipped by 5 bases and J by 2 bases; unmatched bases: 7. Germline V gives CDR1 MNHEY, CDR2 SVGEGT. The CDR3 is 15 amino acids. This CDR3 is CASSRDRGRNTEAFF. In DNA, the CDR3 is TGTGCCAGCAGTCGCGACAGGGGACGAAACACTGAAGCTTTCTTT.

V usage is TRBV20-1 and J usage is TRBJ2-1; D is perhaps TRBD1 or TRBD2 (5 bases each). CDR3 size: 14 residues. CDR1 and CDR2 (germline): DFQATT, SNEGSKA (reference sequence). The ends were cut back, 6 bases at V and 0 bases at J, with 12 bases in the middle. The CDR3 nucleotides are TGCAGTGCATCCCGGGACGGCTCCTACAATGAGCAGTTCTTC. Translated, it gives CSASRDGSYNEQFF.

The chain carries TRBV4-3 and TRBJ2-3; possible D gene TRBD2, 6 bases. The CDR3 is 14 amino acids. CDR1 LGHNA and CDR2 YSLEER come from the germline V gene. V was clipped by 0 bases and J by 6 bases, with 10 bases between them. CDR3 bases: TGCGCCAGCAGCCAAGACCTAGCGTGGGATACGCAGTATTTT. This translates into CASSQDLAWDTQYF.

The gene calls are TRBV13 and TRBJ1-4, with 8 bases matching TRBD1. V lost 5 bases, J lost 7 bases, and 3 bases stayed unmatched. CDR3 length: 13 amino acids. CDR1 is PRHDT and CDR2 is FYEKMQ in the germline V gene (reference sequence). In DNA, the CDR3 is TGTGCCAGCAGCCTAACAGGGGGTGAAAAACTGTTTTTT. The encoded protein is CASSLTGGEKLFF.

This rearrangement joins TRBV4-3 to TRBJ2-5; maybe TRBD2 (6 bases). V shed 3 bases and J shed 2 bases, with 13 bases lying between them. The CDR3 sequence is 15 residues long. From germline, CDR1 is LGHNA and CDR2 YSLEER. As DNA, the CDR3 is TGCGCCAGCAGCCAGGAGAGGGACTCACAAGAGACCCAGTACTTC. This sequence encodes CASSQERDSQETQYF.

This clonotype came up once. V gene TRBV20-1 combines with J gene TRBJ1-1, with 8 positions matching TRBD1. V lost 6 bases and J lost 0; bases outside the gene matches: 3. Germline values: CDR1 DFQATT, CDR2 SNEGSKA (reference sequence). The CDR3 runs to 13 residues. The CDR3 reads CSAGDRLNTEAFF. Here the CDR3 DNA reads TGCAGTGCCGGGGACAGGTTGAACACTGAAGCTTTCTTT.

The chain links TRBV19 to TRBJ2-1, with 8 bases that match TRBD2. V shed 1 base, J shed 0 bases, and the junction held 8 bases outside the gene matches. Germline CDR1 and CDR2: LNHDA and SQIVND (reference sequence). The CDR3 runs 18 residues. CDR3 sequence (DNA): TGTGCCAGTAGTATAGTAGCGGGGTTCACTAGCTCCTACAATGAGCAGTTCTTC. Translation: CASSIVAGFTSSYNEQFF. The full variable domain, rest sourced from reference TRBV19 and TRBJ2-1, is DGGITQSPKYLFRKEGQNVTLSCEQNLNHDAMYWYRQDPGQGLRLIYYSQIVNDFQKGDIAEGYSVSREKKESFPLTVTSAQKNPTAFYLCASSIVAGFTSSYNEQFFGPGTRLTVL.

The chain employs TRBV7-6 and TRBJ2-1; 15 positions match TRBD2. CDR3 size: 18 residues. V lost 2 bases, J lost 3 bases, and 5 bases stayed unmatched. Germline V CDR1 and CDR2: SGHVS, FNYEAQ. CDR3 sequence: CASSLPQGLAGGYNEQFF. Here the CDR3 DNA reads TGTGCCAGCAGCTTACCCCAGGGACTAGCGGGGGGCTACAATGAGCAGTTCTTC.

J is TRBJ1-2 and V is TRBV12-5; no clear D. The V end lost 2 bases, the J end lost 6 bases, and 16 bases lay between the germline ends. Germline V CDR1 and CDR2: LGHNT, FRNRAP. The CDR3 has 15 amino acids. CDR3 in amino acids: CASGLNAVVDDGYTF. As DNA, the CDR3 is TGTGCTAGTGGTTTGAATGCTGTAGTTGACGATGGCTACACCTTC. Variable domain in full (rest from reference TRBV12-5 and TRBJ1-2): DARVTQTPRHKVTEMGQEVTMRCQPILGHNTVFWYRQTMMQGLELLAYFRNRAPLDDSGMPKDRFSAEMPDATLATLKIQPSEPRDSAVYFCASGLNAVVDDGYTFGSGTRLTVV.

The V and J genes are TRBV9 and TRBJ1-1; D is ambiguous. This CDR3 comprises 14 residues. Germline CDR1 reads SGDLS; CDR2 reads YYNGEE. Trimming took off 3 bases at V and 3 bases at J, with 12 bases between the two ends. CDR3 DNA sequence: TGTGCCAGCAGCGCGGAGGAGCTGGACACTGAAGCTTTCTTT. As protein: CASSAEELDTEAFF.

The chain employs TRBV19 and TRBJ2-2; D gene ambiguous. This CDR3 comprises 12 residues. Germline V gene sequence: CDR1 LNHDA, CDR2 SQIVND (reference sequence). V lost 6 bases and J 8 bases, leaving 10 bases between the germline ends. Here the CDR3 reads CASSSQRGELFF. The CDR3 nucleotides read TGTGCCAGTAGCTCCCAACGAGGGGAGCTGTTTTTT.

This rearrangement joins TRBV7-9 to TRBJ1-2; 7 bases are shared with TRBD1. The V gene end was trimmed by 2 bases and the J gene end by 4 bases; junction bases not matched to a gene: 7. This CDR3 is built from 15 residues. Germline V gives CDR1 SEHNR, CDR2 FQNEAQ (reference sequence). The CDR3 spells CASSLISGGIYGYTF. The CDR3, as DNA: TGTGCCAGCAGCTTAATATCAGGGGGAATCTATGGCTACACCTTC.

The chain couples TRBV20-1 to TRBJ2-6; D gene uncertain. This CDR3 has 15 amino acids. Germline values: CDR1 DFQATT, CDR2 SNEGSKA (reference sequence). V was clipped by 1 base and J by 0 bases, with 7 bases between them. The CDR3 DNA reads TGCAGTGCTAGAGTGGGCAACTCTGGGGCCAACGTCCTGACTTTC. Translation: CSARVGNSGANVLTF.

V and J are TRBV20-1 and TRBJ2-3, with D hard to call. The ends were cut back, 1 base at V and 0 bases at J, with 8 bases in the middle. This CDR3 is 14 amino acids long. Germline values: CDR1 DFQATT, CDR2 SNEGSKA (reference sequence). CDR3 loop: CSARAGPSTDTQYF. The CDR3 nucleotides read TGCAGTGCTAGAGCCGGGCCTAGCACAGATACGCAGTATTTT.

V is TRBV3-1 and J is TRBJ2-7; D remains unclear. With 2 bases removed from V and 3 bases from J, the gap between germline ends came to 5 bases. CDR1 is LGHDT, CDR2 YNNKEL, per germline (reference sequence). The CDR3 contains 12 residues. CDR3 sequence reads: CASSQLDYEQYF. The CDR3, as DNA: TGTGCCAGCAGCCAACTGGACTACGAGCAGTACTTC.

The rearrangement links TRBV6-2 or TRBV6-3 to TRBJ2-7; 8 bases are shared with TRBD1. Germline V gene lookup returns CDR1 MNHEY and CDR2 SVGEGT. After removal of 0 bases from V and 2 bases from J, the junction contained 9 bases not matched to a gene. This CDR3 has 17 amino acids. CDR3 protein: CASSYSWARGLTYEQYF. The CDR3 DNA reads as TGTGCCAGCAGTTACTCCTGGGCCAGGGGGCTTACCTACGAGCAGTACTTC.

The chain combines TRBV7-2 with TRBJ2-2; TRBD2 is a possible D gene (7 bases). The ends were cut back, 3 bases at V and 2 bases at J, with 19 bases in the middle. The germline V gene has CDR1 SGHTA and CDR2 FQGNSA. The CDR3 totals 18 residues. The CDR3 sequence: CASSLSPSGGTNTGELFF. CDR3 DNA: TGTGCCAGCAGCTTGTCCCCCTCCGGGGGGACAAACACCGGGGAGCTGTTTTTT.

This chain uses TRBV7-9 with TRBJ2-2, with 12 bases that match TRBD2. Germline CDR1 is SEHNR and CDR2 is FQNEAQ (reference sequence). This CDR3 region has 17 residues. With 5 bases clipped from V and 0 bases from J, the junction kept 4 bases outside the gene matches. DNA for the CDR3: TGTGCCAGCAGCCCGACTAGCGGGGGCCCGAACACCGGGGAGCTGTTTTTT. This codes for CASSPTSGGPNTGELFF.

The chain employs TRBV4-1 and TRBJ1-2; tentative D call: TRBD1 (5 bases). V lost 4 bases and J 1 base, leaving 19 bases between the germline ends. From germline, CDR1 is MGHRA and CDR2 YSYEKL. This CDR3 spans 17 amino acids. For the CDR3, the DNA is TGCGCCAGCAGCCCCCGGGGGGAGGCAGGGATTAACTATGGCTACACCTTC. This codes for CASSPRGEAGINYGYTF.

This chain joins TRBV29-1 and TRBJ1-3, with unresolved D. Germline CDR1 reads SQVTM; CDR2 reads ANQGSEA. Trimming left V 4 bases short and J 4 bases short, with 14 bases between. There are 14 residues in the CDR3. The CDR3 sequence is CSVVVETAGNTIYF. CDR3 nucleotides: TGCAGCGTTGTAGTCGAGACGGCCGGAAACACCATATATTTT. The variable domain in full, with the rest retrieved from reference TRBV29-1 and TRBJ1-3, is SAVISQKPSRDICQRGTSLTIQCQVDSQVTMMFWYRQQPGQSLTLIATANQGSEATYESGFVIDKFPISRPNLTFSTLTVSNMSPEDSSIYLCSVVVETAGNTIYFGEGSWLTVV.